This paragraph covers one TCR beta chain sequence. The sample is drawn from a study of blood T cell repertoires in COVID-19. Profiling relied on immunoSEQ multiplex PCR, and the TCRdb table lists in-frame clones only, not all of them. The sample includes over 250,000 clones, 70% to 90% seen only once; the top ten take roughly an eighth. The germline V gene has CDR1 MGHRA and CDR2 YSYEKL. J was trimmed by 4 bases and V by 4 bases; bases with no gene match: 9. CDR3 length equals 17 residues. The clonotype originates from a woman in her sixties or seventies with acute or convalescent COVID-19. Sequences were obtained from peripheral blood. The chain recombines TRBV4-1 with TRBJ2-1; 11 nucleotides agree with TRBD1. The CDR3 reads CASSPTAGTGGYNEQFF. The CDR3 region has the DNA TGCGCCAGCAGCCCCACCGCCGGGACAGGGGGTTACAATGAGCAGTTCTTC.